Following are 5 T cell receptor beta chains from one sample sequenced in a study of Graves' ophthalmopathy and Graves' hyperthyroidism. Scientists amplified the TCR beta CDR3 regions from RNA transcripts. Following a first-round RT-PCR that used HTBI primers, a second-round multiplex PCR was carried out. TCRdb reprocessed the multiplex PCR reads with MiXCR, giving one entry per CDR3 protein. This sample has some 410,000 distinct CDR3 sequences; around a fifth occur once, and the top ten carry around 3.2%. The sequencing sample was made of peripheral blood. The receptors were sampled from a woman aged 18-35 years with stable Graves' hyperthyroidism.

This clonotype appeared many times. V gene TRBV19 combines with J gene TRBJ1-2; a weak D match, TRBD1 (6 bases). Germline lookup yields CDR1 LNHDA and CDR2 SQIVND (reference sequence). The CDR3 extends over 14 amino acids. Trimming took off 1 base at V and 2 bases at J, with 8 bases between the two ends. Here the CDR3 DNA reads TGTGCCAGTAGTATAGGACAGGTGAACTATGGCTACACCTTC. It codes for CASSIGQVNYGYTF.

This clonotype showed up many times. The chain uses TRBV30 and TRBJ1-1; maybe TRBD1 (5 bases). The V and J ends lost 0 bases and 11 bases respectively, with 10 bases between them. Germline values: CDR1 GTSNPN, CDR2 SVGIG (reference sequence). CDR3 length: 11 residues. CDR3 DNA sequence: TGTGCCTGGAGTGTAGGCAGGGACGCTTTCTTT. This codes for CAWSVGRDAFF.

A note on this clonotype: The missing conserved phenylalanine or tryptophan at the end of this CDR3 makes a read error likely. The chain carries TRBV4-3 and TRBJ2-7; D assignment may be TRBD1 or TRBD2 (5 bases each). Trimming cost V 1 base and J 2 bases, with 18 bases left between them. CDR3 size: 17 residues. Germline CDR1 and CDR2: LGHNA and YSLEER. The CDR3 sequence: CASSQAPHGTEAYEQYY. The CDR3, as DNA: TGCGCCAGCAGCCAAGCCCCCCACGGGACGGAGGCCTACGAGCAGTACTAC.

This clonotype was recorded many times. The chain is built from TRBV30 and TRBJ1-2, with unresolved D. V lost 3 bases, J lost 2 bases, and 13 bases lay in between. The V gene's germline CDR1 is GTSNPN and CDR2 SVGIG (reference sequence). This CDR3 comprises 14 residues. The CDR3 reads CAWRLDGSNYGYTF. The CDR3, as DNA: TGTGCCTGGAGACTAGACGGCTCGAACTATGGCTACACCTTC.

This clonotype was counted at least ten times. The chain is built from TRBV24-1 and TRBJ1-2; maybe TRBD1 (6 bases). The CDR3 extends over 15 amino acids. Germline V gene data show CDR1 as KGHDR and CDR2 as SFDVKD. Trimming stripped 3 bases from V and 1 base from J, with 11 bases between. The CDR3 spells CATSDGDTYNYGYTF. DNA for the CDR3: TGTGCCACCAGTGATGGGGACACCTATAACTATGGCTACACCTTC.